The rows below give T cell receptor beta chains drawn from one sample of a study of vaccination effects on CD4 cells after COVID-19. These receptors' antigens are unknown. TCRdb's table, derived via immunoSEQ multiplex PCR, lists solely in-frame clones and lacks some. The sample lists about 43,000 clones, 70% to 80% occurring once. The sample was CD4+ T cells from PBMCs cultured with SARS-CoV-2 spike peptides, taken before COVID-19 vaccination. These receptors were obtained from a human donor who received a COVID-19 vaccine. Each CDR3 is given with its conserved first and last residue. Each record gives: clone size, D gene, J gene, V gene, CDR3 protein, CDR3 DNA. The D gene is left open where the match is weak. Some rows have no size entry. The others give once, few or many, or a class for an expanded clone.

>-|TRBD2|TRBJ2-6|TRBV18
CASSPGLAGDSGANVLTF
TGTGCCAGCTCACCGGGACTAGCGGGGGACTCTGGGGCCAACGTCCTGACTTTC
>-|-|TRBJ1-5|TRBV2
CASSGGTANQPQHF
TGTGCCAGCAGTGGTGGGACCGCTAATCAGCCCCAGCATTTT
>-|-|TRBJ1-5|TRBV24-1
CATSDLTGPVDQPQHF
TGTGCCACCAGTGACCTGACAGGACCCGTTGATCAGCCCCAGCATTTT
>-|-|TRBJ2-1|TRBV7-3
CASSLSGGYHNEQFF
TGTGCCAGCAGCTTATCCGGGGGATACCACAATGAGCAGTTCTTC
>-|TRBD1|TRBJ2-3|TRBV11-3
CASSSDRGQTDTQYF
TGTGCCAGCAGCTCGGACAGGGGGCAGACAGATACGCAGTATTTT
>-|-|TRBJ1-2|TRBV19
CASSPLAGASYGYTF
TGTGCCAGTAGCCCATTGGCAGGGGCGTCCTATGGCTACACCTTC
>-|-|TRBJ1-2|TRBV27
CASSLRWTGNYGYTF
TGTGCCAGCAGTTTAAGGTGGACGGGGAACTATGGCTACACCTTC
>few|-|TRBJ1-2|TRBV14
CASSPSRQTFYGYTF
TGTGCCAGCAGCCCCTCAAGACAGACTTTCTATGGCTACACCTTC
>few|TRBD1|TRBJ1-2|TRBV7-3
CASSSWDRKADGYTF
TGTGCCAGCAGCTCCTGGGACAGGAAGGCGGATGGCTACACCTTC
>-|-|TRBJ2-1|TRBV5-1
CASSLARIPGSYNEQFF
TGCGCCAGCAGCTTGGCCCGGATCCCGGGCTCCTACAATGAGCAGTTCTTC
>-|-|TRBJ2-3|TRBV5-1
CASSDDGQTTDTQYF
TGCGCCAGCAGCGATGACGGACAGACCACAGATACGCAGTATTTT
>-|TRBD2|TRBJ2-1|TRBV6-2/TRBV6-3
CASSKTSGGDNEQFF
TGTGCCAGCAGTAAGACTAGCGGGGGGGACAATGAGCAGTTCTTC
>once|-|TRBJ2-3|TRBV11-3
CASSLDRDTQYF
TGTGCCAGCAGCTTAGACAGGGATACGCAGTATTTT
>-|TRBD2|TRBJ2-2|TRBV9
CASSVVGGGLTHTGELFF
TGTGCCAGCAGCGTAGTGGGGGGGGGTCTTACTCACACCGGGGAGCTGTTTTTT
>-|TRBD1|TRBJ2-1|TRBV18
CASSRGTGTGGKDEQFF
TGTGCCAGCTCACGGGGAACCGGGACAGGGGGCAAGGATGAGCAGTTCTTC
>-|TRBD2|TRBJ2-2|TRBV7-2
CASSLFSGGTGELFF
TGTGCCAGCAGCTTATTTAGCGGGGGCACCGGGGAGCTGTTTTTT
>-|-|TRBJ2-5|TRBV24-1
CATSDLGSGKAQYF
TGTGCCACCAGTGATTTAGGATCGGGGAAGGCCCAGTACTTC
>-|-|TRBJ1-6|TRBV5-4
CASSLQGISSPLHF
TGTGCCAGCAGCTTGCAGGGAATTAGCTCACCCCTCCACTTT
>-|-|TRBJ2-4|TRBV7-2
CASSLGWGKNIQYF
TGTGCCAGCAGCTTAGGCTGGGGCAAAAACATTCAGTACTTC
>-|-|TRBJ1-2|TRBV2
CASRGRGYGYTF
TGTGCCAGCAGAGGTAGGGGATATGGCTACACCTTC
>few|-|TRBJ1-6|TRBV10-2
CASSQNNSPLHF
TGCGCCAGCAGCCAGAATAATTCACCCCTCCACTTT
>-|TRBD1|TRBJ1-5|TRBV6-5
CASRASGGNQPQHF
TGTGCCAGCAGGGCCTCAGGGGGGAATCAGCCCCAGCATTTT
>-|TRBD2|TRBJ2-1|TRBV10-2
CASSEHLRGGMDEQFF
TGCGCCAGCAGTGAGCATCTGCGGGGGGGCATGGATGAGCAGTTCTTC
>-|TRBD1|TRBJ1-4|TRBV5-5
CASRLKGTGRGEKLFF
TGTGCCAGCAGGTTAAAAGGGACAGGGAGAGGAGAAAAACTGTTTTTT
>few|-|TRBJ2-1|TRBV19
CASRGARGGEASYNEQFF
TGTGCCAGTAGAGGGGCTCGCGGGGGCGAAGCATCCTACAATGAGCAGTTCTTC
>-|-|TRBJ1-1|TRBV6-5
CASKLGPTEAFF
TGTGCCAGCAAACTGGGGCCGACGGAAGCTTTCTTT
>few|-|TRBJ1-1|TRBV5-1
CASSFWNRPNTEAFF
TGCGCCAGCAGCTTTTGGAACAGGCCGAACACTGAAGCTTTCTTT
>-|-|TRBJ2-1|TRBV18
CASSGGDEQFF
TGTGCCAGCTCGGGCGGCGATGAGCAGTTCTTC
>-|-|TRBJ1-6|TRBV5-4
CASSLRQSSYNSPLHF
TGTGCCAGCAGCTTGAGGCAGAGCTCCTATAATTCACCCCTCCACTTT
>once|-|TRBJ2-2|TRBV19
CASRQRTNTGELFF
TGTGCCAGTAGACAGCGCACGAACACCGGGGAGCTGTTTTTT
>-|-|TRBJ2-4|TRBV5-1
CASSPEGASGRFIAKNIQYF
TGCGCCAGCAGCCCAGAGGGGGCGAGCGGGCGCTTTATAGCCAAAAACATTCAGTACTTC
>-|-|TRBJ1-4|TRBV28
CASSGSGTLDLTNEKLFF
TGTGCCAGCAGTGGATCCGGGACATTAGATCTCACTAATGAAAAACTGTTTTTT
>-|-|TRBJ1-2|TRBV5-1
CASSERDTSDYGYTF
TGCGCCAGCAGCGAGAGGGACACATCCGACTATGGCTACACCTTC
>-|TRBD1|TRBJ1-1|TRBV7-2
CASSPPGQGANTEAFF
TGTGCCAGCAGCCCGCCGGGACAGGGGGCGAACACTGAAGCTTTCTTT
>-|-|TRBJ1-1|TRBV19
CASSSTVNTEAFF
TGTGCCAGTAGTTCGACGGTGAACACTGAAGCTTTCTTT
>-|-|TRBJ1-4|TRBV4-3
CASSQERLGEKLFF
TGCGCCAGCAGCCAAGAAAGGCTCGGGGAAAAACTGTTTTTT
>-|-|TRBJ1-1|TRBV6-1
CASSERQGDTEAFF
TGTGCCAGCAGTGAAAGGCAGGGAGACACTGAAGCTTTCTTT
>-|-|TRBJ2-2|TRBV6-2/TRBV6-3
CASSYRRKGTGELFF
TGTGCCAGCAGTTACCGTCGGAAGGGGACCGGGGAGCTGTTTTTT
>-|TRBD1|TRBJ1-5|TRBV7-2
CASSFPGQKNQPQHF
TGTGCCAGCAGCTTCCCGGGACAGAAAAATCAGCCCCAGCATTTT
>few|-|TRBJ2-2|TRBV19
CASSIKQIGSGELFF
TGTGCCAGTAGTATTAAACAGATTGGAAGCGGGGAGCTGTTTTTT
>-|-|TRBJ2-5|TRBV15
CATSRDNREETQYF
TGTGCCACCAGCAGAGATAACAGGGAAGAGACCCAGTACTTC
>once|-|TRBJ1-2|TRBV6-6
CASSYSTRKDGYTF
TGTGCCAGCAGTTACTCGACACGTAAGGATGGCTACACCTTC
>-|-|TRBJ1-4|TRBV15
CATSRNKGEKLFF
TGTGCCACCAGCCGGAATAAAGGGGAAAAACTGTTTTTT
>-|-|TRBJ2-2|TRBV6-6
CASSVTQGNTGELFF
TGTGCCAGCAGTGTAACTCAGGGTAACACCGGGGAGCTGTTTTTT
>once|-|TRBJ2-1|TRBV12-3/TRBV12-4
CASSFARVEQFF
TGTGCCAGCAGTTTCGCTCGAGTTGAGCAGTTCTTC
>-|-|TRBJ1-3|TRBV20-1
CSATQGNTIYF
TGCAGTGCTACACAGGGAAACACCATATATTTT
>-|-|TRBJ2-2|TRBV5-1
CASSLADRAVGTGELFF
TGCGCCAGCAGCTTGGCCGATAGGGCAGTCGGTACCGGGGAGCTGTTTTTT
>-|-|TRBJ1-1|TRBV5-1
CASSVGQNTEAFF
TGCGCCAGCAGCGTAGGTCAGAACACTGAAGCTTTCTTT
>-|-|TRBJ1-5|TRBV7-2
CASSLTFQPQHF
TGTGCCAGCAGCTTAACCTTTCAGCCCCAGCATTTT
>-|TRBD1|TRBJ1-1|TRBV3-1/TRBV3-2
CASSRRGGTEAFF
TGTGCCAGCAGCCGCAGGGGGGGAACTGAAGCTTTCTTT
>-|-|TRBJ1-5|TRBV15
CATSRDSGLNQPQHF
TGTGCCACCAGCAGAGATTCCGGCCTCAATCAGCCCCAGCATTTT
>few|-|TRBJ2-5|TRBV4-1
CASSQGSGSHQETQYF
TGCGCCAGCAGCCAAGGATCTGGGAGCCACCAAGAGACCCAGTACTTC
>-|TRBD2|TRBJ2-2|TRBV6-5
CASRDGGFDTGELFF
TGTGCCAGCCGGGACGGGGGGTTCGACACCGGGGAGCTGTTTTTT
>-|TRBD2|TRBJ2-5|TRBV5-1
CASSLAWLAGAQETQYF
TGCGCCAGCAGCTTGGCCTGGCTAGCGGGGGCACAAGAGACCCAGTACTTC